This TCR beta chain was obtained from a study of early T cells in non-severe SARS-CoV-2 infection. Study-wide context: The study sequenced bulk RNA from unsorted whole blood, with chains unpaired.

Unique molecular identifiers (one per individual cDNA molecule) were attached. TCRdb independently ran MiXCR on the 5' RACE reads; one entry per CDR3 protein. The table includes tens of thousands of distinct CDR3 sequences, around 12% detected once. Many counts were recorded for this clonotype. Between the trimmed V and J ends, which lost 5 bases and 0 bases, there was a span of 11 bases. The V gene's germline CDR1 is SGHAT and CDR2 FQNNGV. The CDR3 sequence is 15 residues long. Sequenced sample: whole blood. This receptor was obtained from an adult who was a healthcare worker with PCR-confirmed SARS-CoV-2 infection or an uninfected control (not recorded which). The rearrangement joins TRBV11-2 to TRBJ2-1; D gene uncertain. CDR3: CASSLPRSSYNEQFF. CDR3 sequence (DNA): TGTGCCAGCAGCCTGCCGCGGAGCTCCTACAATGAGCAGTTCTTC.